The next 25 T cell receptor beta chains were all read from a single sample in a study of blood T cell repertoires in COVID-19. Clones were sequenced by immunoSEQ multiplex PCR, and TCRdb holds only the in-frame ones, with some missing. Of about 220,000 clones in the sample, roughly nine tenths were seen once. Sequenced input: PBMCs or T cells enriched from blood (not recorded which). The receptors stem from a young woman in a cohort exposed to, infected with or recovered from COVID-19 (not recorded which).

CDR3 sequence: CASSPILGQTSYEQYF. The CDR3, as DNA: TGTGCCAGTAGTCCTATACTGGGACAAACCTCCTACGAGCAGTACTTC. The chain is built from TRBV19 and TRBJ2-7, with TRBD1 as a possible D gene (6 bases). There are 16 residues in the CDR3. Looked up from germline, CDR1 is LNHDA and CDR2 is SQIVND (reference sequence). Trimming took off 5 bases at V and 0 bases at J, with 17 bases between the two ends.

V and J are TRBV18 and TRBJ1-2; D unclear. From germline, CDR1 is KGHSH and CDR2 LQKENI. The CDR3 totals 13 residues. With 5 bases removed from V and 2 bases from J, the gap between germline ends came to 9 bases. CDR3: CASSSPMNYGYTF. CDR3 bases: TGTGCCAGCTCATCCCCTATGAACTATGGCTACACCTTC. Full variable domain (outside the CDR3, taken from reference TRBV18 and TRBJ1-2): NAGVMQNPRHLVRRRGQEARLRCSPMKGHSHVYWYRQLPEEGLKFMVYLQKENIIDESGMPKERFSAEFPKEGPSILRIQQVVRGDSAAYFCASSSPMNYGYTFGSGTRLTVV.

This clone was seen only once. The rearrangement joins TRBV6-5 to TRBJ1-1, with D tentatively TRBD1 (6 bases). V shed 7 bases and J shed 2 bases, with 14 bases lying between them. CDR1 is MNHEY, CDR2 SVGAGI, per germline. The CDR3 runs to 14 residues. This chain's CDR3 is CASTRDNYNTEAFF. The CDR3, as DNA: TGTGCCAGCACTAGGGACAACTACAACACTGAAGCTTTCTTT.

The rearrangement uses TRBV24-1 and TRBJ1-2; 8 positions match TRBD1. The trim removed 5 bases at V and 0 bases at J, leaving 7 bases unmatched. This CDR3 has 16 residues. Germline V CDR1 and CDR2: KGHDR, SFDVKD. Written as DNA, the CDR3 is TGTGCCACCAGTGGTACGGACAGGGCAGCTAACTATGGCTACACCTTC. Translated, it gives CATSGTDRAANYGYTF.

In DNA, the CDR3 is TGTGCCAGCAGCCCACAGGGTCCTGGCACCGGGGAGCTGTTTTTT. Its translation: CASSPQGPGTGELFF. The rearrangement joins TRBV6-5 to TRBJ2-2, with D possibly being TRBD1 (6 bases). The CDR3 length is 15 residues. Trimming left V 6 bases short and J 4 bases short, with 15 bases between. Germline V CDR1 and CDR2: MNHEY, SVGAGI.

This clone occurred once. The chain employs TRBV10-1 and TRBJ2-3; D perhaps matches TRBD1 (6 bases). Germline CDR1 is WNHNN and CDR2 is SYGVQD (reference sequence). This CDR3 is built from 16 residues. Trimming took off 4 bases at V and 5 bases at J, with 19 bases between the two ends. The DNA of the CDR3 is TGCGCCAGCAGTGTAGTGGCAGGGGAAGGGGAAGATACGCAGTATTTT. Amino acids: CASSVVAGEGEDTQYF.

This clone was detected only once. V gene TRBV9 combines with J gene TRBJ1-6; 8 bases are shared with TRBD1. Germline lookup yields CDR1 SGDLS and CDR2 YYNGEE. CDR3 length: 17 residues. J lost 9 bases, V lost 3 bases, and 14 bases had no gene match. The CDR3 is CASSGGSGQGVASPLHF. The CDR3 coding sequence is TGTGCCAGCAGCGGGGGATCCGGACAGGGTGTCGCTTCACCCCTCCACTTT.

The sample holds one count of this clone. This rearrangement joins TRBV5-4 to TRBJ1-2; the D gene is possibly TRBD1 (5 bases). This CDR3 spans 14 amino acids. The germline V gene encodes CDR1 SGHNT and CDR2 YYREEE (reference sequence). V was clipped by 0 bases and J by 3 bases, with 9 bases between them. CDR3 residues: CASSLGVTDYGYTF. The CDR3 DNA sequence: TGTGCCAGCAGCTTGGGGGTGACAGACTATGGCTACACCTTC.

The rearrangement uses TRBV5-6 and TRBJ1-6; a weak D match, TRBD1 (5 bases). V dropped 1 base and J dropped 6 bases, with 11 bases sitting between them. Germline CDR1 reads SGHDT; CDR2 reads YYEEEE. This CDR3 has 15 amino acids. CDR3 protein: CASSLLQGTNSPLHF. The DNA for the CDR3 is TGTGCCAGCAGCTTGCTCCAGGGTACTAATTCACCCCTCCACTTT.

CDR3 protein: CSVSTGTDNNEQFF. Here the CDR3 DNA reads TGCAGCGTTTCCACCGGGACAGACAACAATGAGCAGTTCTTC. The V call is TRBV29-1, the J call TRBJ2-1; 7 nucleotides line up with TRBD1. Germline V gives CDR1 SQVTM, CDR2 ANQGSEA. The CDR3 loop spans 14 amino acids. V shed 5 bases and J 5 bases; nucleotides not matched to a gene: 9.

This clone showed up just once. The chain couples TRBV10-1 to TRBJ2-5; the D gene is possibly TRBD2 (5 bases). The CDR3 is made up of 13 amino acids. Between the trimmed V and J ends, which lost 4 bases and 5 bases, there was a span of 11 bases. Germline assignment: CDR1 WNHNN and CDR2 SYGVQD (reference sequence). The CDR3 DNA reads as TGCGCCAGCAGTGCCCGGGGATGGGAGACCCAGTACTTC. This gives the protein CASSARGWETQYF.

The V call is TRBV9, the J call TRBJ2-6; the D is unclear. V was pared by 7 bases and J by 0 bases, with 2 bases between. The V gene's germline CDR1 is SGDLS and CDR2 YYNGEE. This CDR3 contains 12 residues. The CDR3 loop reads CASYSGANVLTF. The CDR3 nucleotides are TGTGCCAGCTACTCTGGGGCCAACGTCCTGACTTTC.

The chain joins TRBV27 to TRBJ1-2; 8 nucleotides match TRBD1. V shed 3 bases and J 3 bases; nucleotides not matched to a gene: 6. Germline CDR1 reads MNHEY; CDR2 reads SMNVEV (reference sequence). The CDR3 consists of 15 residues. The CDR3: CASSFAGTGDYGYTF. The CDR3 nucleotides read TGTGCCAGCAGTTTTGCCGGGACAGGTGACTATGGCTACACCTTC.

The chain employs TRBV2 and TRBJ1-2; D perhaps matches TRBD1 (6 bases). CDR3 length: 15 residues. V was cut by 1 base and J by 2 bases, with 11 bases left in between. Germline CDR1 SNHLY, CDR2 FYNNEI. The DNA for the CDR3 is TGTGCCAGCAGTGAAGTGACAGGTGACAACTATGGCTACACCTTC. It translates to CASSEVTGDNYGYTF.

This clone was recorded only once. The genes are TRBV7-3 and TRBJ1-1; the D is unclear. Per the germline V gene, CDR1 is SGHTA and CDR2 is FQGTGA. CDR3 length: 13 amino acids. V was pared by 2 bases and J by 4 bases, with 8 bases between. CDR3 nucleotides: TGTGCCAGCAGCTTATGGGAGGGCACTGAAGCTTTCTTT. This translates into CASSLWEGTEAFF.

This CDR3 reads CASSSSGTGDYGYTF. CDR3 DNA: TGTGCCAGCAGTTCCTCTGGGACGGGAGATTATGGCTACACCTTC. The J gene is TRBJ1-2, the V gene TRBV28; D is possibly TRBD1 (5 bases). There are 15 residues in the CDR3. Trimming pared 4 bases from V and 5 bases from J, leaving 17 bases between. Germline CDR1 MDHEN, CDR2 SYDVKM.

V usage is TRBV27 and J usage is TRBJ1-2; D possibly corresponds to TRBD1 (6 bases). Trimming pared 6 bases from V and 4 bases from J, leaving 15 bases between. Germline CDR1 MNHEY, CDR2 SMNVEV (reference sequence). This CDR3 is built from 14 residues. The CDR3 DNA sequence: TGTGCCAGCAGCGCCGCGGGGGGGGCCTATGGCTACACCTTC. Translation: CASSAAGGAYGYTF.

The rearrangement uses TRBV5-1 and TRBJ2-3; tentatively, D is TRBD2 (6 bases). This CDR3 comprises 16 residues. Germline V CDR1 and CDR2: SGHRS, YFSETQ. Trimming stripped 0 bases from V and 2 bases from J, with 13 bases between. The CDR3 DNA is TGCGCCAGCAGCTTGGGCGGGAACGGGGACACAGATACGCAGTATTTT. It codes for CASSLGGNGDTDTQYF. Supplemented by reference TRBV5-1 and TRBJ2-3, the full variable domain reads KAGVTQTPRYLIKTRGQQVTLSCSPISGHRSVSWYQQTPGQGLQFLFEYFSETQRNKGNFPGRFSGRQFSNSRSEMNVSTLELGDSALYLCASSLGGNGDTDTQYFGPGTRLTVL.

The chain is built from TRBV24-1 and TRBJ1-1; D perhaps matches TRBD1 (6 bases). Germline V CDR1 and CDR2: KGHDR, SFDVKD. The CDR3 is made up of 13 amino acids. Trimming shortened V by 5 bases and J by 2 bases, and 8 bases separated the two germline ends. CDR3 sequence: CATSAGGNTEAFF. CDR3 in DNA: TGTGCCACCAGTGCGGGGGGCAACACTGAAGCTTTCTTT.

The chain uses TRBV21-1 and TRBJ2-1; the table's D call, TRBD1, has no DNA check behind it. TRBV21-1 represents a pseudogene. The CDR3 runs 18 residues. The CDR3 sequence: CASSKKRGRDIYYNEQFF. CDR3 nucleotides: TGTGCCAGCAGCAAAAAGAGAGGTAGGGACATTTACTACAATGAGCAGTTCTTC.

This rearrangement joins TRBV7-3 to TRBJ2-5; 11 bases are a match to TRBD1. The CDR3 consists of 15 residues. Per the germline V gene, CDR1 is SGHTA and CDR2 is FQGTGA. V shed 5 bases, J shed 4 bases, and the junction held 6 bases outside the gene matches. The CDR3 coding sequence is TGTGCCAGCAGCCCAGGACAGGGGGCAAGAGAGACCCAGTACTTC. Encoded protein: CASSPGQGARETQYF.

The chain joins TRBV5-1 to TRBJ2-7; TRBD2 matches 12 bases. The CDR3 is made up of 16 amino acids. Trimming cost V 2 bases and J 0 bases; bases outside gene matches: 3. The germline V gene encodes CDR1 SGHRS and CDR2 YFSETQ. CDR3 loop: CASSLTSGGTSYEQYF. The CDR3 bases are TGCGCCAGCAGCTTAACTAGCGGGGGGACCTCCTACGAGCAGTACTTC.

This rearrangement joins TRBV25-1 to TRBJ2-5, with D perhaps matching TRBD1 (6 bases). Germline assignment: CDR1 MGHDK and CDR2 SYGVNS. The CDR3 runs to 15 residues. V dropped 7 bases and J dropped 1 base, with 16 bases sitting between them. The CDR3 sequence: CASTDPSDSQETQYF. CDR3 bases: TGTGCCAGCACTGATCCGTCGGACAGCCAAGAGACCCAGTACTTC.

Comments on this clone: At the DNA level, this CDR3 is encoded by other sequences in the same sample as well. The chain combines TRBV12-3 or TRBV12-4 with TRBJ2-7; D is undetermined. Trimming shortened V by 3 bases and J by 2 bases, and 8 bases separated the two germline ends. The length of the CDR3 is 13 residues. The CDR3 loop is CASSLAATYEQYF. The CDR3 bases are TGTGCCAGCAGTTTGGCTGCAACCTACGAGCAGTACTTC.

The rearrangement joins TRBV11-2 to TRBJ2-1, with D tentatively TRBD1 (6 bases). Germline values: CDR1 SGHAT, CDR2 FQNNGV. The CDR3 sequence is 14 residues long. V lost 0 bases and J 8 bases, leaving 11 bases between the germline ends. The CDR3 coding sequence is TGTGCCAGCAGCTTAGACAGGGGAACGGATGAGCAGTTCTTC. Translation: CASSLDRGTDEQFF. The variable domain in full, with the rest retrieved from reference TRBV11-2 and TRBJ2-1, is EAGVAQSPRYKIIEKRQSVAFWCNPISGHATLYWYQQILGQGPKLLIQFQNNGVVDDSQLPKDRFSAERLKGVDSTLKIQPAKLEDSAVYLCASSLDRGTDEQFFGPGTRLTVL.